This T cell receptor (beta chain) was obtained from a study of T cell repertoires in cytomegalovirus infection. Turning to the study itself: It was recently identified HLA-C-restricted and well-studied HLA-B-restricted CMV epitopes that the study used. Public TCR beta signatures provided an indication of both CMV infection and a matching HLA type.

The study's findings and limits: Of the TCR beta families, the public ones yielded a cumulative frequency that identified carriers of CMV plus the relevant HLA. Dominating the ex vivo response were TCR beta clonotypes that were CMV-specific and HLA-C-restricted.

Germline V gene lookup returns CDR1 MNHEY and CDR2 SVGEGT. The CDR3 sequence is 12 residues long. The germline V and J ends were trimmed by 6 bases and 3 bases, with 9 bases remaining between them. For this clonotype: The target antigen is unknown.

TCRdb re-analysed the reads in MiXCR, keeping a single row per CDR3 protein. This sample yields approximately 120,000 distinct CDR3 sequences, of which 25% to 35% are seen a single time; roughly three fifths belongs to the top ten. The rearrangement joins TRBV6-2 or TRBV6-3 to TRBJ2-7, with a possible D match to TRBD2 (5 bases). This receptor was taken from a human donor in good health (CMV status not recorded). Some clones in this sample may be carry-over from other donors' samples. The sequenced sample was CD8+ T cells from cultured PBMCs, obtained from culture after CMV antigen stimulation. The CDR3 is CASRLGGYEQYF. CDR3 nucleotides: TGTGCCAGCAGGCTAGGAGGCTACGAGCAGTACTTC.